The text below deals with one T cell receptor (beta chain). The antigen is not known. A multiplex PCR was run with 60 Vbeta primers and 13 Jbeta primers. Repertoires were generated with immunoSEQ multiplex PCR, while TCRdb's copy carries only in-frame clones and drops some. The sample table sets out under 150,000 clones. The data originate from a study of cytomegalovirus exposure and HLA in healthy donors. Healthy donors of bone marrow made up the group. V was shortened by 4 bases and J by 4 bases, with 14 bases between the two germline ends. Germline lookup yields CDR1 SGHRS and CDR2 YFSETQ. The CDR3 consists of 14 residues. General observations from the study: Across all donors, roughly uniform sequencing depth was an assumption of the presence/absence analyses.

The TCR originated in a woman between 40 and 55 years old in good health and CMV-seronegative. V gene TRBV5-1 combines with J gene TRBJ1-2, with D possibly matching TRBD1 (5 bases). Sequenced material: PBMCs. The CDR3 DNA is TGCGCCAGCAGCACCCAGGGAGGCGGCTATGGCTACACCTTC. Amino acid sequence: CASSTQGGGYGYTF.